This TCR beta chain comes out of a study of CD8 T cells in Susac syndrome. The RNA, about 0.45 to 1 ug, was put through reverse transcription using random hexamers. TCRdb used MiXCR to reprocess the immunoSEQ multiplex PCR reads, holding one entry per CDR3 protein. The repertoire consists of a few hundred thousand distinct CDR3 sequences, with approximately 95% occurring once and the leading ten covering less than 0.095%. Germline V CDR1 and CDR2: DFQATT, SNEGSKA (reference sequence). The CDR3 is made up of 11 amino acids. The V end was cut by 5 bases, the J end by 8 bases, with 11 bases between. The chain uses TRBV20-1 and TRBJ2-3; weak D call: TRBD2 (5 bases). Sequencing was done on a sample of CD4+ T cells from PBMCs. The TCR comes from a human donor with multiple sclerosis. The CDR3 spells CSADGGGTQYF. The DNA for the CDR3 is TGCAGTGCTGACGGAGGTGGTACGCAGTATTTT.